This T cell receptor (beta chain) is from a study of vaccination and CD4 T cells after COVID-19. Study details: Control cultures received a CEFX pool, an HIV-1 Nef pool, or no peptide.

Germline V lookup: CDR1 MDHEN, CDR2 SYDVKM. The CDR3 runs 15 residues. V dropped 2 bases and J dropped 3 bases, with 13 bases sitting between them. The assay that was used to sequence DNA from cultured CD4+ T cells was the Oncomine TCR Beta short-read assay. From the PCR reads, TCRdb called clonotypes with MiXCR, one entry per CDR3 protein. The sample consists of over 6,500 distinct CDR3 sequences, around 21% of them appearing once. Turning to this clonotype: Its specificity is unknown.

Treatment in this sample: approximately 9-day PBMC culture with coronavirus spike peptide pools or control peptides (ViraFEST assay). ViraFEST grew antigen-specific T cells using peptide pools, then sequenced TCRs. IL-2 (around 9 IU/ml) and peptide pools (10 ug/ml) were added to cultures of two million PBMCs per well. Days 3 and 7 were when half the medium was replaced with fresh IL-2 medium. The sample in question was CD4+ T cells from blood, cultured in vitro, obtained after SARS-CoV-2 vaccination. The receptor's source is a human donor who had recovered from COVID-19. The chain employs TRBV28 and TRBJ1-2; D possibly corresponds to TRBD1 (5 bases). The CDR3 region is CASSLGEGLDYGYTF. In DNA, the CDR3 is TGTGCCAGCAGTTTAGGGGAGGGGCTCGACTATGGCTACACCTTC.